Following are 9 T cell receptor beta chains from one sample sequenced in a study of T cell responses to AZD1222 COVID-19 vaccine. TCRdb's table, derived via immunoSEQ multiplex PCR, lists solely in-frame clones and lacks some. Of 95,000 to 100,000 clones listed, over 75% are singletons. The sequenced sample was peripheral blood, obtained on day 0 of AZD1222 vaccination. The receptors stem from an adult in good health.

The gene calls are TRBV10-3 and TRBJ1-1; possibly TRBD1 for D (5 bases). Trimming shortened V by 4 bases and J by 9 bases, and 18 bases separated the two germline ends. Germline V gene data show CDR1 as ENHRY and CDR2 as SYGVKD. The CDR3 consists of 14 residues. The chain's CDR3 is CAISGDNRGRQAFF. Here the CDR3 DNA reads TGTGCCATCAGTGGAGACAACCGGGGACGCCAAGCTTTCTTT.

The chain links TRBV29-1 to TRBJ2-7, with 10 bases aligning to TRBD2. Per the germline V gene, CDR1 is SQVTM and CDR2 is ANQGSEA. This CDR3 is 13 amino acids long. J was trimmed by 7 bases and V by 5 bases; bases with no gene match: 8. In DNA form, the CDR3 reads TGCAGCGTTAGGCTAGCGGGAGAAGGGGAGCAGTACTTC. It specifies CSVRLAGEGEQYF.

This chain links TRBV4-2 with TRBJ2-7, with D perhaps matching TRBD2 (6 bases). Germline-derived CDR1 and CDR2 are LGHNA and YNFKEQ. The CDR3 runs 16 residues. V lost 4 bases and J 0 bases, leaving 16 bases between the germline ends. The CDR3 loop is CASSPSGGTFSYEQYF. CDR3 in DNA: TGTGCCAGCAGCCCAAGTGGGGGGACTTTCTCCTACGAGCAGTACTTC.

This sequence joins TRBV5-1 and TRBJ1-1; D is unresolved. The CDR3 totals 13 residues. Trimming removed 0 bases at V and 1 base at J, with 4 bases between. From germline, CDR1 is SGHRS and CDR2 YFSETQ. The CDR3 nucleotides are TGCGCCAGCAGCTTGGAAGGGAACACTGAAGCTTTCTTT. Translated, it gives CASSLEGNTEAFF.

The chain links TRBV9 to TRBJ1-4; TRBD1 is a possible D gene (6 bases). The CDR3 is 14 amino acids. Germline V CDR1 and CDR2: SGDLS, YYNGEE. Trimming shortened V by 3 bases and J by 7 bases, and 13 bases separated the two germline ends. CDR3 sequence reads: CASSAGGLGEKLFF. DNA for the CDR3: TGTGCCAGCAGCGCGGGGGGGCTGGGTGAAAAACTGTTTTTT. Looking up the rest from reference TRBV9 and TRBJ1-4 gives the full variable domain: DSGVTQTPKHLITATGQRVTLRCSPRSGDLSVYWYQQSLDQGLQFLIQYYNGEERAKGNILERFSAQQFPDLHSELNLSSLELGDSALYFCASSAGGLGEKLFFGSGTQLSVL.

The CDR3 reads CASSQGTVQPQHF. The CDR3 DNA reads as TGTGCCAGCAGCCAGGGTACTGTTCAGCCCCAGCATTTT. The J gene is TRBJ1-5, the V gene TRBV2; D might be TRBD1 (5 bases). The CDR3 loop spans 13 amino acids. Germline lookup yields CDR1 SNHLY and CDR2 FYNNEI. With 6 bases removed from V and 6 bases from J, the gap between germline ends came to 12 bases.

The chain has TRBV27 and TRBJ1-2; D uncertain. In germline, CDR1 is MNHEY, CDR2 SMNVEV (reference sequence). The germline V and J ends were trimmed by 4 bases and 8 bases, with 17 bases remaining between them. The CDR3 sequence is 14 residues long. DNA of the CDR3: TGTGCCAGCAGTTCTCGCCGGCTCGCAAGAGGCTACACCTTC. Amino acid sequence: CASSSRRLARGYTF.

The rearrangement uses TRBV3-1 (or the pseudogene TRBV3-2) and TRBJ2-6; tentatively, D is TRBD1 or TRBD2 (6 bases each). The CDR3 is 13 amino acids. V was trimmed by 6 bases and J by 6 bases, leaving 9 bases between them. From germline, CDR1 is LGHDT and CDR2 YNNKEL (reference sequence). The CDR3 is CASRRGEANVLTF. CDR3 DNA: TGTGCCAGCAGAAGGGGGGAGGCCAACGTCCTGACTTTC.

This clone has only one observation. The chain employs TRBV4-2 and TRBJ1-5, with a possible D match to TRBD1 (5 bases). Per germline, CDR1 LGHNA and CDR2 YNFKEQ. The CDR3 is made up of 16 amino acids. V gave up 5 bases and J gave up 2 bases, with 16 bases separating them. CDR3 in DNA: TGTGCCAGCAGCGTTCGGTTGTGGGGCGGCAATCAGCCCCAGCATTTT. Translated: CASSVRLWGGNQPQHF.